This T cell receptor beta chain was retrieved from a study of CD8 T cells in ankylosing spondylitis. Overall study results and limits: According to the report, clones linked to the disease were significantly enriched in matched synovial fluid samples taken from ankylosing spondylitis patients. Disease-associated clones were CD8+ and fairly uncommon in peripheral blood.

This clonotype turned up a few times. Its antigen is undetermined. J was trimmed by 8 bases and V by 6 bases; bases with no gene match: 11. Germline CDR1 is SQVTM and CDR2 is ANQGSEA. The length of the CDR3 is 14 residues. Making use of molecular barcodes, quantitative 5'-RACE generated TCR beta libraries. TCRdb re-called the 5' RACE reads with MiXCR, one entry per CDR3 protein. The sample has 350,000 to 400,000 distinct CDR3 sequences; 20% to 25% are singletons. Sequenced sample: blood, either unsorted or a sorted T cell fraction (not recorded which). This TCR was sampled from a male donor with ankylosing spondylitis or in good health (not recorded which). The chain couples TRBV29-1 to TRBJ2-1, with 9 bases lining up with TRBD2. CDR3 loop: CSVGTGLAFDEQFF. CDR3 sequence (DNA): TGCAGCGTGGGTACGGGACTAGCATTCGATGAGCAGTTCTTC.